Listed here are 8 T cell receptor beta chains from one sample, sequenced in a study of T cell repertoires in cytomegalovirus infection. TCRdb re-analysed the reads in MiXCR, keeping a single row per CDR3 protein. The sample records approximately 320,000 distinct CDR3 sequences, 9.5% being singletons. Source material: PBMCs. The origin of the receptors is a human donor in good health (CMV status not recorded). Some clones in this sample may be carry-over from other donors' samples.

This clonotype was seen at least ten times. This chain's CDR3 is CASSERGVFRVGINEQFF. The CDR3 nucleotides are TGTGCCAGCAGTGAGAGAGGGGTGTTTAGGGTCGGGATCAATGAGCAGTTCTTC. This chain joins TRBV6-1 and TRBJ2-1; D assignment may be TRBD1 or TRBD2 (5 bases each). The germline V gene has CDR1 MNHNS and CDR2 SASEGT. CDR3 length: 18 amino acids. Trimming shortened V by 3 bases and J by 6 bases, and 24 bases separated the two germline ends.

This clonotype was observed at least ten times. The rearrangement uses TRBV7-4 and TRBJ2-2; D remains ambiguous. V lost 2 bases, J lost 5 bases, and 12 bases lay in between. The CDR3 is made up of 15 amino acids. Germline CDR1 and CDR2: SGHVT and SQSDAQ. CDR3 bases: TGTGCCAGCAGCTTAAGGGAAAGTTGGACCGGGGAGCTGTTTTTT. This codes for CASSLRESWTGELFF.

This clonotype has just a few counts. The V and J genes are TRBV6-8 and TRBJ1-6, with TRBD1 identical over 7 bases. From germline, CDR1 is MNHGY and CDR2 SAAAGT. This CDR3 is 15 amino acids long. The trim removed 5 bases at V and 8 bases at J, leaving 9 bases unmatched. For the CDR3, the DNA is TGTGCCAGCAGTGTCGAAGGGGGCACGGATTCACCCCTCCACTTT. Protein sequence: CASSVEGGTDSPLHF.

A single count supports this clonotype. The V gene is TRBV2, the J gene TRBJ1-1; TRBD1 might be the D (6 bases). The CDR3 extends over 12 amino acids. CDR1 SNHLY and CDR2 FYNNEI come from the germline V gene. V lost 2 bases to trimming and J lost 8 bases, with 9 bases between them. Written as DNA, the CDR3 is TGTGCCAGCAGTGAACGGACAGTAGAAGCTTTCTTT. It codes for CASSERTVEAFF. Using reference TRBV2 and TRBJ1-1 for the parts outside the CDR3, the full variable domain is EPEVTQTPSHQVTQMGQEVILRCVPISNHLYFYWYRQILGQKVEFLVSFYNNEISEKSEIFDDQFSVERPDGSNFTLKIRSTKLEDSAMYFCASSERTVEAFFGQGTRLTVV.

The V and J genes are TRBV20-1 and TRBJ2-1; unclear D gene. Germline-derived CDR1 and CDR2 are DFQATT and SNEGSKA (reference sequence). Trimming stripped 4 bases from V and 0 bases from J, with 10 bases between. CDR3 length equals 14 residues. The CDR3 region has the DNA TGCAGTGCTATCAAGCACGACTCCTACAATGAGCAGTTCTTC. Translating gives CSAIKHDSYNEQFF.

The chain couples TRBV12-3 or TRBV12-4 to TRBJ2-3, with D possibly called TRBD1 or TRBD2 (7 bases each). V lost 6 bases to trimming and J lost 5 bases, with 18 bases between them. This CDR3 is 15 amino acids long. The CDR3 loop is CASSSPARGGDTQYF. The CDR3, as DNA: TGTGCCAGCAGCTCTCCCGCCAGGGGGGGAGATACGCAGTATTTT.

This clonotype has more than one count but fewer than ten. V and J are TRBV12-3 or TRBV12-4 and TRBJ2-1; possible D gene TRBD1, 5 bases. The CDR3 has 15 residues. V was pared by 6 bases and J by 2 bases, with 14 bases between. In nucleotides, the CDR3 is TGTGCCAGCAGCCCGGACATTTCCCCCTACAATGAGCAGTTCTTC. Protein sequence: CASSPDISPYNEQFF.

The V and J genes are TRBV30 and TRBJ1-4; D is undetermined. The V and J ends lost 2 bases and 4 bases respectively, with 20 bases between them. CDR3 length: 17 amino acids. Per the germline V gene, CDR1 is GTSNPN and CDR2 is SVGIG (reference sequence). CDR3 sequence: CAWSWVATTRYNEKLFF. The DNA of the CDR3 is TGTGCCTGGAGTTGGGTAGCCACAACCCGGTATAATGAAAAACTGTTTTTT.